This passage covers 27 T cell receptor beta chains from one sample sequenced in a study of cytomegalovirus exposure and HLA in healthy donors. In the PCR, 60 Vbeta and 13 Jbeta primers were used. Profiling relied on immunoSEQ multiplex PCR, and the TCRdb table lists in-frame clones only, not all of them. The repertoire consists of over 150,000 clones, with 77% occurring once and the leading ten covering roughly 3.6%. The sample comprised PBMCs. The receptors come from a woman aged 55-75 years in good health and CMV-seropositive.

V is TRBV11-2 and J is TRBJ1-5; D gene ambiguous. The V end lost 0 bases, the J end lost 0 bases, and 6 bases lay between the germline ends. This CDR3 is built from 15 residues. The germline V gene encodes CDR1 SGHAT and CDR2 FQNNGV. CDR3 coding DNA: TGTGCCAGCAGCTTAGACAGTTATAGCAATCAGCCCCAGCATTTT. Protein: CASSLDSYSNQPQHF.

The V call is TRBV15, the J call TRBJ1-4, with D hard to call. Germline CDR1 LNHNV, CDR2 YYDKDF (reference sequence). V lost 0 bases and J lost 7, with 12 bases in between. The CDR3 consists of 15 residues. The CDR3 loop is CATSRDTGDVEKLFF. The CDR3 bases are TGTGCCACCAGCAGAGATACCGGGGATGTTGAAAAACTGTTTTTT.

V gene TRBV28 combines with J gene TRBJ2-5; D perhaps matches TRBD1 (6 bases). The CDR3 is 15 residues long. The germline V gene has CDR1 MDHEN and CDR2 SYDVKM. Between the trimmed V and J ends, which lost 4 bases and 1 base, there was a span of 13 bases. The CDR3 DNA reads TGTGCCAGCAGTTCGGTCAGGGGACCCCAAGAGACCCAGTACTTC. Protein: CASSSVRGPQETQYF.

This clone has only a few counts. J is TRBJ2-1 and V is TRBV5-1, with 8 bases that match TRBD2. After removal of 4 bases from V and 7 bases from J, the junction contained 7 bases not matched to a gene. This CDR3 region has 14 residues. CDR1 and CDR2 from the germline V gene are SGHRS and YFSETQ. CDR3: CASSPWTSWNEQFF. In nucleotides, the CDR3 is TGCGCCAGCAGCCCCTGGACTAGCTGGAATGAGCAGTTCTTC.

This rearrangement joins TRBV27 to TRBJ1-1; D unresolved. The CDR3 covers 13 residues. The germline V and J ends were trimmed by 3 bases and 5 bases, with 10 bases remaining between them. Per the germline V gene, CDR1 is MNHEY and CDR2 is SMNVEV (reference sequence). CDR3 DNA sequence: TGTGCCAGCAGTTTCGAGGGAGTGACTGAAGCTTTCTTT. It codes for CASSFEGVTEAFF.

The gene calls are TRBV19 and TRBJ1-5; a possible D gene is TRBD1 (6 bases). Germline V lookup: CDR1 LNHDA, CDR2 SQIVND (reference sequence). CDR3 length: 14 amino acids. Trimming shortened V by 5 bases and J by 6 bases, and 14 bases separated the two germline ends. CDR3 sequence (DNA): TGTGCCAGTAGTTTTTTCAGGGGTGGTCAGCCCCAGCATTTT. Translation gives CASSFFRGGQPQHF.

The CDR3 nucleotides are TGTGCCAGCAGCCTGGGACAGAATAGCAATCAGCCCCAGCATTTT. It is translated as CASSLGQNSNQPQHF. The J gene is TRBJ1-5, the V gene TRBV4-2; TRBD1 agrees at 7 bases. Germline V gene sequence: CDR1 LGHNA, CDR2 YNFKEQ. The CDR3 is made up of 15 amino acids. The V gene end was trimmed by 4 bases and the J gene end by 0 bases; junction bases not matched to a gene: 3.

The genes are TRBV10-3 and TRBJ2-2, with 7 bases aligning to TRBD1. Looked up from germline, CDR1 is ENHRY and CDR2 is SYGVKD. The CDR3 runs 15 residues. The J segment lost 7 bases and the V segment lost 11 bases, leaving 16 bases of the junction unmatched. CDR3 nucleotides: TGTGCCGCGAAATCACAACAGGGGCTTTTCGGGGAGCTGTTTTTT. Its protein product is CAAKSQQGLFGELFF.

The V and J genes are TRBV6-1 and TRBJ2-2; D unresolved. V lost 2 bases and J lost 6, with 7 bases in between. Per germline, CDR1 MNHNS and CDR2 SASEGT. CDR3 length: 13 residues. Written as DNA, the CDR3 is TGTGCCAGCAGTGAATATGGCCCCGGGGAGCTGTTTTTT. It encodes CASSEYGPGELFF.

In its sample, this clone was seen a few times. The V and J genes are TRBV25-1 and TRBJ1-1; tentatively, D is TRBD1 (5 bases). Germline V CDR1 and CDR2: MGHDK, SYGVNS. The V end was cut by 6 bases, the J end by 10 bases, with 12 bases between. This CDR3 is 11 amino acids long. CDR3 in amino acids: CASRRGVAAFF. CDR3 coding DNA: TGTGCCAGCAGACGGGGGGTTGCAGCTTTCTTT.

The chain is built from TRBV10-3 and TRBJ2-7, with 11 bases aligning to TRBD1. V lost 5 bases to trimming and J lost 6 bases; unmatched junction nucleotides: 6. This CDR3 is built from 14 residues. Germline lookup yields CDR1 ENHRY and CDR2 SYGVKD. CDR3 region: CAISTPGQGVEQYF. Here the CDR3 DNA reads TGTGCCATCAGTACTCCGGGACAGGGGGTCGAGCAGTACTTC.

The chain recombines TRBV25-1 with TRBJ1-4; D is unclear. V lost 3 bases to trimming and J lost 5 bases, with 10 bases between them. The CDR3 length is 14 residues. Germline CDR1 is MGHDK and CDR2 is SYGVNS. CDR3: CASSEGRLNEKLFF. Written as DNA, the CDR3 is TGTGCCAGCAGTGAGGGCCGATTAAATGAAAAACTGTTTTTT.

V is TRBV6-4 and J is TRBJ2-1; tentative D call: TRBD1 (5 bases). CDR3 length: 13 residues. Trimming stripped 3 bases from V and 2 bases from J, with 5 bases between. Per the germline V gene, CDR1 is MRHNA and CDR2 is SNTAGT. The CDR3 nucleotides read TGTGCCAGCAGTGAGACAGCCTACAATGAGCAGTTCTTC. This codes for CASSETAYNEQFF.

A note on this clone: This same CDR3 is encoded by further DNA sequences in the sample. The rearrangement joins TRBV5-8 to TRBJ1-5; TRBD1 matches at 8 bases. This CDR3 spans 15 amino acids. With 3 bases clipped from V and 4 bases from J, the junction kept 6 bases outside the gene matches. Germline V gene data show CDR1 as SGHTS and CDR2 as YDEGEE. The CDR3 sequence: CASSSGTGGNQPQHF. The DNA for the CDR3 is TGTGCCAGCAGCTCCGGGACAGGTGGAAATCAGCCCCAGCATTTT.

The chain carries TRBV10-3 and TRBJ1-2; TRBD1 agrees at 9 bases. The V segment lost 6 bases and the J segment 8 bases; nucleotides outside the gene matches: 4. CDR3 size: 12 residues. CDR1 and CDR2 from the germline V gene are ENHRY and SYGVKD. CDR3 in DNA: TGTGCCATCAGGAGACAGGGGGGAGGCTACACCTTC. This sequence encodes CAIRRQGGGYTF.

V and J are TRBV27 and TRBJ1-1; no reliable D call. V was clipped by 5 bases and J by 3 bases, with 16 bases between them. Germline V gene lookup returns CDR1 MNHEY and CDR2 SMNVEV (reference sequence). The CDR3 is made up of 15 amino acids. The CDR3 DNA follows: TGTGCCAGCAGTCTCTTCGGCAGGCAAGACACTGAAGCTTTCTTT. Translated: CASSLFGRQDTEAFF.

The CDR3 protein is CASRGQGGQPQHF. For the CDR3, the DNA is TGTGCCAGCAGGGGGCAAGGGGGTCAGCCCCAGCATTTT. The chain has TRBV6-5 and TRBJ1-5; D may be TRBD1 (6 bases). CDR3 length equals 13 residues. Trimming removed 6 bases from V and 6 bases from J, with 12 bases in between. The germline CDR1 and CDR2 sequences are MNHEY and SVGAGI.

The chain combines TRBV27 with TRBJ2-3, with 9 positions matching TRBD2. The CDR3 contains 15 residues. The V gene end was trimmed by 3 bases and the J gene end by 1 base; junction bases not matched to a gene: 2. Germline V gene sequence: CDR1 MNHEY, CDR2 SMNVEV (reference sequence). CDR3 bases: TGTGCCAGCAGTTTTAGCGGGAGCGGCACAGATACGCAGTATTTT. Amino acids: CASSFSGSGTDTQYF.

This clone was seen a few times. The rearrangement joins TRBV4-1 to TRBJ2-4; 8 nucleotides align to TRBD2. Trimming removed 1 base from V and 6 bases from J; junction bases left unmatched: 11. The CDR3 covers 17 residues. In germline, CDR1 is MGHRA, CDR2 YSYEKL. The CDR3, as DNA: TGCGCCAGCAGCCAAGCGGGAGGGAGGACTAGGGGAAACATTCAGTACTTC. This sequence encodes CASSQAGGRTRGNIQYF.

The CDR3 DNA sequence: TGCGCCAGCAGCTCGGACAGACCCACCGGGGAGCTGTTTTTT. It yields the protein CASSSDRPTGELFF. The chain employs TRBV5-1 and TRBJ2-2, with D perhaps matching TRBD1 (6 bases). CDR1 is SGHRS, CDR2 YFSETQ, per germline. The CDR3 runs 14 residues. The ends were cut back, 3 bases at V and 4 bases at J, with 10 bases in the middle. The complete variable domain, with remaining parts taken from reference TRBV5-1 and TRBJ2-2, reads KAGVTQTPRYLIKTRGQQVTLSCSPISGHRSVSWYQQTPGQGLQFLFEYFSETQRNKGNFPGRFSGRQFSNSRSEMNVSTLELGDSALYLCASSSDRPTGELFFGEGSRLTVL.

The chain recombines TRBV4-3 with TRBJ1-5, with D tentatively TRBD1 (6 bases). The CDR3 has 16 amino acids. In germline, CDR1 is LGHNA, CDR2 YSLEER. Trimming pared 0 bases from V and 2 bases from J, leaving 11 bases between. The CDR3 sequence is CASSQDFPGGNQPQHF. In DNA form, the CDR3 reads TGCGCCAGCAGCCAAGATTTCCCAGGGGGCAATCAGCCCCAGCATTTT.

V usage is TRBV15 and J usage is TRBJ2-5; 10 bases line up with TRBD1. Matching the DNA end better, TRBJ2-7 makes the J call doubtful. The CDR3 consists of 14 residues. Germline CDR1 and CDR2: LNHNV and YYDKDF (reference sequence). CDR3 sequence reads: CATSRGQGIYEQYF. CDR3 bases: TGTGCCACCAGCAGGGGACAGGGGATCTACGAGCAGTACTTC.

This clone was seen only once. The J gene is TRBJ2-7, the V gene TRBV11-2, with 10 positions matching TRBD1. The germline CDR1 and CDR2 sequences are SGHAT and FQNNGV. The CDR3 is 14 amino acids. V dropped 6 bases and J dropped 2; count of bases not matched to a gene: 4. CDR3 bases: TGTGCCAGCAGTCTGGGGACAGGGGCCTACGAGCAGTACTTC. Translating gives CASSLGTGAYEQYF.

In its sample, this clone was seen a few times. The V and J genes are TRBV7-2 and TRBJ2-5, with D perhaps TRBD1 (6 bases). Trimming cost V 4 bases and J 7 bases, with 16 bases left between them. Germline V lookup: CDR1 SGHTA, CDR2 FQGNSA. The CDR3 is 14 amino acids. Here the CDR3 DNA reads TGTGCCAGCAGCTCTCAAGGACAGTCGAGGACCCAGTACTTC. Its protein is CASSSQGQSRTQYF.

V gene TRBV7-3 combines with J gene TRBJ2-2; 11 bases are shared with TRBD2. Germline values: CDR1 SGHTA, CDR2 FQGTGA. The J segment lost 6 bases and the V segment lost 5 bases, leaving 8 bases of the junction unmatched. This CDR3 region has 16 residues. CDR3 sequence reads: CASSIPGTSGPGELFF. The DNA for the CDR3 is TGTGCCAGCAGCATACCCGGGACTAGCGGACCCGGGGAGCTGTTTTTT. Drawing the rest from reference TRBV7-3 and TRBJ2-2, the complete variable domain is GAGVSQTPSNKVTEKGKYVELRCDPISGHTALYWYRQSLGQGPEFLIYFQGTGAADDSGLPNDRFFAVRPEGSVSTLKIQRTERGDSAVYLCASSIPGTSGPGELFFGEGSRLTVL.

V and J are TRBV6-1 and TRBJ1-5; a possible D gene is TRBD1 (5 bases). Germline CDR1 MNHNS, CDR2 SASEGT. The CDR3 extends over 17 amino acids. The V end was cut by 1 base, the J end by 6 bases, with 19 bases between. Written as DNA, the CDR3 is TGTGCCAGCAGTGAAGTCGCCGGGGGGGGGATAGGTCAGCCCCAGCATTTT. Its protein is CASSEVAGGGIGQPQHF.

V gene TRBV7-2 combines with J gene TRBJ2-7; TRBD1 aligns across 9 bases. Germline V lookup: CDR1 SGHTA, CDR2 FQGNSA. The CDR3 contains 16 residues. Trimming took 3 bases from V and 3 from J; bases not matched to a gene: 9. CDR3 amino acids: CASSFSAWDRDYEQYF. Here the CDR3 DNA reads TGTGCCAGCAGCTTCAGCGCTTGGGACAGGGACTACGAGCAGTACTTC.